The 31 T cell receptor beta chains below come from one sample, sequenced in a study of T-cell reconstitution after alpha-beta-depleted transplantation in children. The authors prepared the TCRbeta library with unique molecular identifiers. From the PCR reads, TCRdb called clonotypes with MiXCR, one entry per CDR3 protein. The table shows hundreds of thousands of distinct CDR3 sequences, with roughly a tenth occurring only once. This specimen was PBMCs from the stem cell graft donor, taken from the stem cell graft. These receptors all stem from a human donor who donated a stem cell graft to a child with acute myeloid leukemia.

This clonotype was seen more than once but under ten times. J is TRBJ2-1 and V is TRBV29-1, with D possibly being TRBD2 (6 bases). V was trimmed by 1 base and J by 6 bases, leaving 16 bases between them. The germline V gene encodes CDR1 SQVTM and CDR2 ANQGSEA. The CDR3 contains 15 residues. The CDR3 nucleotides are TGCAGCGTTGAAGCCATGGAGACTAGTAGCAATGAGCAGTTCTTC. Its translation is CSVEAMETSSNEQFF.

The table lists this clonotype with a few counts. This rearrangement joins TRBV24-1 to TRBJ2-1; D gene ambiguous. This CDR3 contains 14 residues. The V end lost 4 bases, the J end lost 2 bases, and 8 bases lay between the germline ends. From germline, CDR1 is KGHDR and CDR2 SFDVKD. In nucleotides, the CDR3 is TGTGCCACCAGTGACTTCTACGCCTACAATGAGCAGTTCTTC. It codes for CATSDFYAYNEQFF.

Concerning this clonotype: A much larger clone sits a single nucleotide away, making a read error possible. The chain joins TRBV20-1 to TRBJ2-7; D gene ambiguous. From germline, CDR1 is DFQATT and CDR2 SNEGSKA (reference sequence). This CDR3 spans 12 amino acids. The CDR3 protein is CSASLIRHEQCF. CDR3 in DNA: TGCAGTGCTAGCCTAATTAGGCACGAGCAGTGCTTC.

This clonotype has ten or more counts. This chain connects TRBV10-3 to TRBJ1-5, with TRBD1 identical over 9 bases. Germline CDR1 reads ENHRY; CDR2 reads SYGVKD. The ends lost 6 bases at V and 6 bases at J; junction bases unmatched: 3. The CDR3 loop spans 13 amino acids. The chain's CDR3 is CAIRGQGSQPQHF. The CDR3 DNA sequence: TGTGCCATCAGGGGACAGGGAAGTCAGCCCCAGCATTTT.

The CDR3 reads CASGGGFSNQPQHF. The CDR3 DNA reads as TGTGCCAGCGGGGGGGGATTTAGCAATCAGCCCCAGCATTTT. The rearrangement links TRBV6-1 to TRBJ1-5; D may be TRBD1 (5 bases). The V and J ends lost 8 bases and 0 bases respectively, with 11 bases between them. Germline loops: CDR1 MNHNS, CDR2 SASEGT. This CDR3 spans 14 amino acids.

This clonotype was found many times. The rearrangement joins TRBV9 to TRBJ2-7; no reliable D call. This CDR3 is 12 amino acids long. Germline V CDR1 and CDR2: SGDLS, YYNGEE. The germline V and J ends were trimmed by 0 bases and 8 bases, with 9 bases remaining between them. CDR3 in amino acids: CASSVGVAQQYF. As DNA, the CDR3 is TGTGCCAGCAGCGTAGGGGTCGCACAGCAGTACTTC.

This clonotype was observed at least ten times. CDR3 nucleotide sequence: TGCGCCAGCAGCCAAGATTGGAGGACCTCTGGGGCCAACGTCCTGACTTTC. This gives the protein CASSQDWRTSGANVLTF. The chain has TRBV4-3 and TRBJ2-6; D is possibly TRBD2 (5 bases). The CDR3 has 17 amino acids. The germline V and J ends were trimmed by 0 bases and 0 bases, with 9 bases remaining between them. Germline V CDR1 and CDR2: LGHNA, YSLEER.

As concerns this clonotype: This CDR3 is missing its conserved last phenylalanine or tryptophan, likely due to a read error. Because the CDR3's place on the DNA is in doubt, the DNA is left out and the CDR3 is given as listed by TCRdb. This sequence joins TRBV20-1 and TRBJ1-2. Germline assignment: CDR1 DFQATT and CDR2 SNEGSKA (reference sequence). The CDR3 has 11 amino acids, counting both end residues. The chain's CDR3 is CSAPGGGVRGL.

V usage is TRBV12-3 or TRBV12-4 and J usage is TRBJ1-2; 7 positions agree with TRBD1. This CDR3 is built from 15 residues. Unmatched junction bases numbered 5, after V lost 4 bases and J lost 0 bases. As DNA, the CDR3 is TGTGCCAGCAGTTATGGGGACAGTGCTAACTATGGCTACACCTTC. Translated: CASSYGDSANYGYTF.

The chain is built from TRBV20-1 and TRBJ1-3; 10 bases map to TRBD1. J gave up 4 bases and V 6 bases, and 12 bases lay outside the gene matches. The CDR3 length is 16 residues. Per the germline V gene, CDR1 is DFQATT and CDR2 is SNEGSKA (reference sequence). CDR3 residues: CSAKSRQGAGGNTIYF. As DNA, the CDR3 is TGCAGTGCCAAATCTAGACAGGGGGCAGGAGGAAACACCATATATTTT.

This clonotype turned up a few times. V gene TRBV5-1 combines with J gene TRBJ2-1; D not resolved. CDR3 size: 12 residues. Trimming pared 0 bases from V and 9 bases from J, leaving 7 bases between. Per germline, CDR1 SGHRS and CDR2 YFSETQ. CDR3 in amino acids: CASSLVAAEQFF. DNA of the CDR3: TGCGCCAGCAGCTTGGTTGCCGCTGAGCAGTTCTTC. The full variable domain, rest sourced from reference TRBV5-1 and TRBJ2-1, is KAGVTQTPRYLIKTRGQQVTLSCSPISGHRSVSWYQQTPGQGLQFLFEYFSETQRNKGNFPGRFSGRQFSNSRSEMNVSTLELGDSALYLCASSLVAAEQFFGPGTRLTVL.

A few counts support this clonotype. This chain connects TRBV20-1 to TRBJ2-1, with D perhaps TRBD1 (5 bases). Per the germline V gene, CDR1 is DFQATT and CDR2 is SNEGSKA (reference sequence). The CDR3 spans 14 residues. V was shortened by 6 bases and J by 3 bases, with 15 bases between the two germline ends. The CDR3 nucleotides read TGCAGTGCCCCGGACAAGAAGGTCTACAATGAGCAGTTCTTC. Translation: CSAPDKKVYNEQFF.

This clonotype was observed a few times. This chain connects TRBV12-3 or TRBV12-4 to TRBJ1-5, with D tentatively TRBD1 (5 bases). V lost 3 bases, J lost 0 bases, and 15 bases lay in between. CDR3 length: 17 residues. CDR3 bases: TGTGCCAGCAGTTTTACCGAGACAGATTATAGCAATCAGCCCCAGCATTTT. It codes for CASSFTETDYSNQPQHF.

This clonotype was seen only a few times. The rearrangement links TRBV12-3 or TRBV12-4 to TRBJ2-6; the D call may be TRBD1 or TRBD2 (6 bases each). The length of the CDR3 is 15 residues. Trimming removed 6 bases at V and 7 bases at J, with 16 bases between. CDR3 nucleotides: TGTGCCAGCAGCCCTTCCGGGGGCTTAGCCAACGTCCTGACTTTC. The encoded protein is CASSPSGGLANVLTF.

V and J are TRBV7-9 and TRBJ2-1; D is ambiguous. Germline loops: CDR1 SEHNR, CDR2 FQNEAQ (reference sequence). V was trimmed by 5 bases and J by 7 bases, leaving 12 bases between them. The CDR3 covers 13 residues. The CDR3 here is CASSLNIGNEQFF. CDR3 DNA sequence: TGTGCCAGCAGCCTAAATATTGGTAATGAGCAGTTCTTC.

The rearrangement links TRBV5-6 to TRBJ1-5; perhaps TRBD1 as D (6 bases). Germline V gene sequence: CDR1 SGHDT, CDR2 YYEEEE. This CDR3 spans 14 amino acids. V was shortened by 3 bases and J by 5 bases, with 12 bases between the two germline ends. The CDR3 region is CASSSTGSDQPQHF. In DNA form, the CDR3 reads TGTGCCAGCAGCTCGACAGGTTCCGATCAGCCCCAGCATTTT.

The V call is TRBV30, the J call TRBJ2-1; 8 positions agree with TRBD2. Germline trimming cut 1 base from V and 7 bases from J; bases unmatched to any gene: 3. The germline gives CDR1 GTSNPN, CDR2 SVGIG (reference sequence). The CDR3 is 13 residues long. CDR3 coding DNA: TGTGCCTGGAGTGGGACTAGCATTAATGAGCAGTTCTTC. Protein sequence: CAWSGTSINEQFF. Full variable domain (outside the CDR3, taken from reference TRBV30 and TRBJ2-1): SQTIHQWPATLVQPVGSPLSLECTVEGTSNPNLYWYRQAAGRGLQLLFYSVGIGQISSEVPQNLSASRPQDRQFILSSKKLLLSDSGFYLCAWSGTSINEQFFGPGTRLTVL.

The genes are TRBV4-3 and TRBJ2-3; D is perhaps TRBD1 or TRBD2 (5 bases each). Trimming pared 0 bases from V and 3 bases from J, leaving 10 bases between. Germline CDR1 LGHNA, CDR2 YSLEER. The CDR3 is 15 amino acids. The CDR3 is CASSQDWGSTDTQYF. As DNA, the CDR3 is TGCGCCAGCAGCCAAGATTGGGGGAGTACAGATACGCAGTATTTT.

This clonotype was observed a few times. The CDR3 DNA reads TGTGCCAGCAGCGTAGAAGGGGGAAGGATACAGCCCCAGCATTTT. This codes for CASSVEGGRIQPQHF. The rearrangement joins TRBV9 to TRBJ1-5, with a tentative D call TRBD1 (6 bases). Germline CDR1 and CDR2: SGDLS and YYNGEE. This CDR3 is built from 15 residues. The V and J ends lost 0 bases and 7 bases respectively, with 14 bases between them.

V usage is TRBV12-5 and J usage is TRBJ1-4; 9 bases agree with TRBD1. CDR1 and CDR2 (germline): LGHNT, FRNRAP. The CDR3 totals 15 residues. V lost 0 bases and J lost 8; bases outside the gene matches: 4. CDR3 in DNA: TGTGCTAGTGGTTTGGTAGGGGACAGGGAAGAAAAACTGTTTTTT. Translated, it gives CASGLVGDREEKLFF.

This clonotype was recorded many times. The CDR3 is CASSLDQGNTEAFF. Written as DNA, the CDR3 is TGCGCCAGCAGCTTGGACCAGGGGAACACTGAAGCTTTCTTT. The V gene is TRBV5-1, the J gene TRBJ1-1, with D possibly TRBD1 on 5 matching bases. The germline V gene encodes CDR1 SGHRS and CDR2 YFSETQ. The CDR3 totals 14 residues. The V and J ends lost 0 bases and 1 base respectively, with 7 bases between them.

The chain recombines TRBV7-2 with TRBJ2-7; tentatively, D is TRBD2 (5 bases). The germline V gene encodes CDR1 SGHTA and CDR2 FQGNSA. CDR3 length: 15 residues. Trimming took off 2 bases at V and 2 bases at J, with 13 bases between the two ends. The CDR3 sequence is CASSLIDLEAYEQYF. The CDR3 bases are TGTGCCAGCAGCTTAATTGACTTGGAGGCCTACGAGCAGTACTTC.

This clonotype was found many times. This chain joins TRBV6-2 or TRBV6-3 and TRBJ2-7; D uncertain. Per the germline V gene, CDR1 is MNHEY and CDR2 is SVGEGT. V gave up 0 bases and J gave up 5 bases, with 5 bases separating them. The CDR3 is 12 residues long. The CDR3 spells CASSYSWNEQYF. The CDR3, as DNA: TGTGCCAGCAGTTACTCGTGGAACGAGCAGTACTTC.

Here the CDR3 reads CASSLGQVFNQPQHF. For the CDR3, the DNA is TGTGCCAGCAGCTTAGGACAGGTGTTTAATCAGCCCCAGCATTTT. J is TRBJ1-5 and V is TRBV7-8; the D gene is possibly TRBD1 (6 bases). CDR1 is SGHVS and CDR2 is FQNEAQ in the germline V gene. Trimming cost V 1 base and J 4 bases, with 11 bases left between them. The CDR3 sequence is 15 residues long.

This clonotype has ten or more counts. This sequence joins TRBV5-4 and TRBJ2-5; D might be TRBD2 (5 bases). CDR3 length: 13 residues. Germline CDR1 SGHNT, CDR2 YYREEE (reference sequence). V was pared by 4 bases and J by 4 bases, with 11 bases between. The CDR3 region is CASSRRSGETQYF. In DNA, the CDR3 is TGTGCCAGCAGCCGGAGGTCCGGAGAGACCCAGTACTTC.

This clonotype was counted a few times. The chain couples TRBV29-1 to TRBJ2-1; perhaps TRBD2 as D (5 bases). The V and J ends lost 7 bases and 2 bases respectively, with 21 bases between them. CDR3 length: 16 amino acids. Looked up from germline, CDR1 is SQVTM and CDR2 is ANQGSEA. The CDR3 nucleotides are TGCAGCGCAACCCCCCGGACGGGATATACCTACAATGAGCAGTTCTTC. This gives the protein CSATPRTGYTYNEQFF.

V is TRBV20-1 and J is TRBJ2-5; weak D call: TRBD2 (7 bases). Trimming pared 7 bases from V and 7 bases from J, leaving 10 bases between. Germline-derived CDR1 and CDR2 are DFQATT and SNEGSKA (reference sequence). The CDR3 covers 10 residues. DNA of the CDR3: TGCAGTGGGGGAGGGGGGACCCAGTACTTC. This translates into CSGGGGTQYF.

This clonotype came up a few times. The chain recombines TRBV7-2 with TRBJ2-1; 12 bases line up with TRBD2. V shed 5 bases and J 8 bases; nucleotides not matched to a gene: 7. Germline lookup yields CDR1 SGHTA and CDR2 FQGNSA. CDR3 length: 15 amino acids. The CDR3 region is CASSGRLAGAHEQFF. In DNA, the CDR3 is TGTGCCAGCAGCGGACGACTAGCGGGAGCCCATGAGCAGTTCTTC.

This clonotype showed up just a few times. V gene TRBV28 combines with J gene TRBJ2-7, with TRBD1 identical over 7 bases. V shed 7 bases and J 5 bases; nucleotides not matched to a gene: 14. Germline-derived CDR1 and CDR2 are MDHEN and SYDVKM. The CDR3 consists of 15 residues. The DNA of the CDR3 is TGTGCCAGCACCGACAGGGTGACCTTCGGGGACGAGCAGTACTTC. Translation gives CASTDRVTFGDEQYF.

Only a few counts were recorded for this clonotype. The rearrangement joins TRBV7-9 to TRBJ2-1; tentative D call: TRBD2 (5 bases). V lost 3 bases to trimming and J lost 4 bases, with 10 bases between them. This CDR3 spans 14 amino acids. Per the germline V gene, CDR1 is SEHNR and CDR2 is FQNEAQ (reference sequence). CDR3 nucleotide sequence: TGTGCCAGCAGCTTGCCCGAGGGATACAATGAGCAGTTCTTC. Its protein is CASSLPEGYNEQFF.

The J gene is TRBJ2-3, the V gene TRBV29-1, with D perhaps matching TRBD2 (6 bases). Germline CDR1 reads SQVTM; CDR2 reads ANQGSEA. Trimming removed 8 bases at V and 3 bases at J, with 15 bases between. The CDR3 is made up of 13 amino acids. The CDR3 nucleotides are TGCAGCACGGACGAAGGAGGGACAGATACGCAGTATTTT. Translated, it gives CSTDEGGTDTQYF.